Below, 4 T cell receptor beta chains from the same sample are listed, as sequenced in a study of tumor-infiltrating lymphocytes in oesophageal squamous cell carcinoma. TCRdb reanalysed the PCR reads using MiXCR and keeps one entry per CDR3 protein. The sample holds some 15,000 distinct CDR3 sequences, roughly half seen once. Sequencing was carried out using blood. The receptors shown here come from a male donor with esophageal squamous cell carcinoma.

This chain connects TRBV7-8 to TRBJ2-3, with a weak D call TRBD2 (6 bases). Gene TRBJ2-7 matches the end of the DNA better, so the J call may be wrong. Germline V CDR1 and CDR2: SGHVS, FQNEAQ. This CDR3 spans 14 amino acids. CDR3 in DNA: TGTGCCAGCAGCTTTAGTAGGGCCGGGAGCGAGCAGTACTTC. Amino acid sequence: CASSFSRAGSEQYF.

This clonotype was counted once. The gene calls are TRBV7-3 and TRBJ2-2; D ambiguous. Germline CDR1 is SGHTA and CDR2 is FQGTGA. The length of the CDR3 is 14 residues. V lost 2 bases and J 6 bases, leaving 10 bases between the germline ends. The CDR3 sequence: CASSLGPSSGELFF. The CDR3 coding sequence is TGTGCCAGCAGCTTAGGACCTAGTTCCGGGGAGCTGTTTTTT. The full variable domain, with the rest looked up from reference TRBV7-3 and TRBJ2-2, is GAGVSQTPSNKVTEKGKYVELRCDPISGHTALYWYRQSLGQGPEFLIYFQGTGAADDSGLPNDRFFAVRPEGSVSTLKIQRTERGDSAVYLCASSLGPSSGELFFGEGSRLTVL.

The J gene is TRBJ2-3, the V gene TRBV7-2; 7 nucleotides match TRBD1. The CDR3 sequence is 14 residues long. Trimming at V came to 5 bases and at J to 5 bases, leaving 7 bases not matched to a gene. Germline CDR1 SGHTA, CDR2 FQGNSA. The CDR3: CASSRTGTVDTQYF. CDR3 coding DNA: TGTGCCAGCAGCCGGACAGGAACTGTAGATACGCAGTATTTT.

The genes are TRBV7-8 and TRBJ2-7, with D possibly TRBD1 on 5 matching bases. Trimming pared 7 bases from V and 2 bases from J, leaving 18 bases between. This CDR3 has 15 residues. CDR1 and CDR2 (germline): SGHVS, FQNEAQ. The CDR3 spells CASTIRQGPTYEQYF. The CDR3 nucleotides are TGTGCCAGCACCATTCGGCAGGGTCCCACCTACGAGCAGTACTTC.